One and the same sample provided the 8 T cell receptor beta chains below, sequenced in a study of cytomegalovirus exposure and HLA in healthy donors. 13 Jbeta primers and 60 Vbeta primers were used for the PCR. Clones were read by immunoSEQ multiplex PCR, and TCRdb kept only the in-frame ones, dropping some. Of tens of thousands of clones in the sample, 55% to 65% were seen once. The sequencing input was PBMCs. These receptor sequences come from a human donor in good health.

The rearrangement uses TRBV7-6 and TRBJ2-6; TRBD2 agrees at 10 bases. This CDR3 is 22 amino acids long. Trimming at V came to 5 bases and at J to 0 bases, leaving 19 bases not matched to a gene. Germline V gene lookup returns CDR1 SGHVS and CDR2 FNYEAQ. The CDR3 nucleotides read TGTGCCAGCAGCCAAAGACCCCTAGCGGGGGACCAAAAAATCTCTGGGGCCAACGTCCTGACTTTC. Its translation: CASSQRPLAGDQKISGANVLTF. The full variable domain, completed using reference TRBV7-6 and TRBJ2-6, is GAGVSQSPRYKVTKRGQDVALRCDPISGHVSLYWYRQALGQGPEFLTYFNYEAQQDKSGLPNDRFSAERPEGSISTLTIQRTEQRDSAMYRCASSQRPLAGDQKISGANVLTFGAGSRLTVL.

The V gene is TRBV10-3, the J gene TRBJ2-3; TRBD2 aligns across 8 bases. The ends lost 10 bases at V and 0 bases at J; junction bases unmatched: 9. Germline CDR1 ENHRY, CDR2 SYGVKD. This CDR3 is built from 15 residues. The CDR3 loop is CATSLSGDSTDTQYF. Written as DNA, the CDR3 is TGTGCCACCTCACTTAGCGGGGATAGCACAGATACGCAGTATTTT.

CDR3: CASSHLLAGAPETQYF. The CDR3 DNA reads as TGCGCCAGCAGCCATCTTCTAGCGGGGGCCCCAGAGACCCAGTACTTC. The chain couples TRBV4-1 to TRBJ2-5, with 10 positions matching TRBD2. J gave up 4 bases and V 3 bases, and 8 bases lay outside the gene matches. The germline V gene encodes CDR1 MGHRA and CDR2 YSYEKL. The CDR3 consists of 16 residues.

The chain has TRBV5-4 and TRBJ2-3, with D possibly TRBD2 on 5 matching bases. V was shortened by 4 bases and J by 0 bases, with 12 bases between the two germline ends. Germline V gene lookup returns CDR1 SGHNT and CDR2 YYREEE (reference sequence). CDR3 length: 15 residues. For the CDR3, the DNA is TGTGCCAGCAGCCCCCCGGGGTCTAGCACAGATACGCAGTATTTT. Protein: CASSPPGSSTDTQYF.

The chain is built from TRBV30 and TRBJ1-3; TRBD1 might be the D (6 bases). Trimming took off 0 bases at V and 0 bases at J, with 6 bases between the two ends. Germline V gives CDR1 GTSNPN, CDR2 SVGIG (reference sequence). The CDR3 consists of 14 residues. CDR3: CAWSVGGSGNTIYF. The CDR3 DNA reads as TGTGCCTGGAGTGTAGGGGGCTCTGGAAACACCATATATTTT.

This rearrangement joins TRBV5-6 to TRBJ2-3; unclear D gene. Trimming cost V 3 bases and J 4 bases, with 15 bases left between them. The CDR3 consists of 15 residues. Germline V lookup: CDR1 SGHDT, CDR2 YYEEEE. CDR3 residues: CASSSFVRLADTQYF. DNA for the CDR3: TGTGCCAGCAGCTCTTTCGTACGTTTAGCAGATACGCAGTATTTT. The entire variable domain, with the rest obtained from reference TRBV5-6 and TRBJ2-3, is as follows: DAGVTQSPTHLIKTRGQQVTLRCSPKSGHDTVSWYQQALGQGPQFIFQYYEEEERQRGNFPDRFSGHQFPNYSSELNVNALLLGDSALYLCASSSFVRLADTQYFGPGTRLTVL.

This chain joins TRBV18 and TRBJ2-2, with 8 bases fitting TRBD2. Germline V gene lookup returns CDR1 KGHSH and CDR2 LQKENI. The CDR3 is made up of 15 amino acids. V was pared by 5 bases and J by 4 bases, with 6 bases of the junction left unmatched. CDR3 loop: CASSAGTRSTGELFF. The CDR3 bases are TGTGCCAGCTCAGCCGGGACTAGGAGCACCGGGGAGCTGTTTTTT.

This chain uses TRBV7-3 with TRBJ2-7; TRBD2 matches 10 bases. The CDR3 sequence is 15 residues long. Germline-derived CDR1 and CDR2 are SGHTA and FQGTGA. J gave up 0 bases and V 5 bases, and 4 bases lay outside the gene matches. CDR3 DNA: TGTGCCAGCAGCGCTAGCGGGGGCAGCTCCTACGAGCAGTACTTC. Residues: CASSASGGSSYEQYF.